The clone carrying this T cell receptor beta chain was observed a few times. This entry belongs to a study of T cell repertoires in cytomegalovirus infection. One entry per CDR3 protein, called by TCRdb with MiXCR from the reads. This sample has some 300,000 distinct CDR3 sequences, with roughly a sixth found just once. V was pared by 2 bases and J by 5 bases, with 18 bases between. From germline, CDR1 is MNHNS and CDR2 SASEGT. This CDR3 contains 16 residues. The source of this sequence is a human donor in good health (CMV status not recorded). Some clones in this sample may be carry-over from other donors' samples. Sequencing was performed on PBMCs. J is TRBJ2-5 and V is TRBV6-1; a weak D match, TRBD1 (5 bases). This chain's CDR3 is CASSEFGTGSSETQYF. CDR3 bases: TGTGCCAGCAGTGAATTCGGTACAGGAAGTTCGGAGACCCAGTACTTC.